The 29 T cell receptor beta chains below come from one sample, sequenced in a study of Ad26.COV2.S vaccination and SARS-CoV-2 variants. Treatment defined: approximately 18 received Ad26.COV2.S at low or high dose, single or two shots; 5 received placebo; per-sample allocation not given. Each sample was drawn 63 days after the first injection (of vaccine or placebo). The assay was immunoSEQ multiplex PCR, and TCRdb's table has in-frame clones only and misses some. The sample has roughly 350,000 clones, approximately 90% seen once; the top ten hold roughly 6%. The material sequenced was peripheral blood, taken in a trial of Ad26.COV2.S vaccine versus placebo. Every receptor here comes from a person between 18 and 65 years old who received the Ad26.COV2.S COVID-19 vaccine or a placebo.

The genes are TRBV6-5 and TRBJ1-2, with no clear D. CDR1 and CDR2 (germline): MNHEY, SVGAGI. The germline V and J ends were trimmed by 4 bases and 4 bases, with 10 bases remaining between them. This CDR3 has 13 amino acids. The CDR3 DNA follows: TGTGCCAGCAGTTTGACAAACGCCTATGGCTACACCTTC. Translating gives CASSLTNAYGYTF.

The rearrangement joins TRBV30 to TRBJ1-2, with D maybe TRBD1 (5 bases). The germline V and J ends were trimmed by 2 bases and 5 bases, with 9 bases remaining between them. CDR3 length equals 12 residues. Germline V CDR1 and CDR2: GTSNPN, SVGIG (reference sequence). The CDR3 protein is CAWSFQGYGYTF. CDR3 DNA: TGTGCCTGGAGTTTCCAGGGATATGGCTACACCTTC.

CDR3 region: CASRASGSLDEQYF. The CDR3 DNA follows: TGTGCCAGCAGGGCTAGCGGGAGCCTCGACGAGCAGTACTTC. The chain combines TRBV28 with TRBJ2-7; TRBD2 matches 10 bases. The trim removed 6 bases at V and 5 bases at J, leaving 7 bases unmatched. The length of the CDR3 is 14 residues. Germline CDR1 is MDHEN and CDR2 is SYDVKM. Variable domain in full (rest from reference TRBV28 and TRBJ2-7): DVKVTQSSRYLVKRTGEKVFLECVQDMDHENMFWYRQDPGLGLRLIYFSYDVKMKEKGDIPEGYSVSREKKERFSLILESASTNQTSMYLCASRASGSLDEQYFGPGTRLTVT.

The rearrangement links TRBV7-2 to TRBJ2-3; 8 positions agree with TRBD1. The ends lost 9 bases at V and 4 bases at J; junction bases unmatched: 6. This CDR3 spans 13 amino acids. Germline CDR1 reads SGHTA; CDR2 reads FQGNSA. In DNA, the CDR3 is TGTGCCAGTTCAGGGGGCGCCTCAGATACGCAGTATTTT. Translation gives CASSGGASDTQYF.

This rearrangement joins TRBV6-5 to TRBJ2-1; TRBD1 aligns across 8 bases. J was trimmed by 9 bases and V by 6 bases; bases with no gene match: 4. CDR1 is MNHEY, CDR2 SVGAGI, per germline. The CDR3 contains 12 residues. The CDR3 sequence: CASSYRGSEQFF. In DNA form, the CDR3 reads TGTGCCAGCAGCTACAGGGGGAGTGAGCAGTTCTTC.

The chain joins TRBV7-2 to TRBJ2-1; tentative D call: TRBD2 (6 bases). The CDR3 runs to 14 residues. Trimming removed 3 bases from V and 7 bases from J, with 13 bases in between. CDR1 and CDR2 (germline): SGHTA, FQGNSA. CDR3: CASSFQGLSNEQFF. As DNA, the CDR3 is TGTGCCAGCAGCTTTCAGGGACTGTCAAATGAGCAGTTCTTC.

The V gene is TRBV15, the J gene TRBJ1-2; D may be TRBD1 (6 bases). Germline assignment: CDR1 LNHNV and CDR2 YYDKDF (reference sequence). The CDR3 spans 16 residues. V was cut by 2 bases and J by 4 bases, with 17 bases left in between. CDR3 protein: CATSRRQVPIGYGYTF. The CDR3 bases are TGTGCCACCAGCAGAAGACAGGTACCTATCGGCTATGGCTACACCTTC.

The chain carries TRBV10-3 and TRBJ1-1; D is perhaps TRBD1 (6 bases). This CDR3 is 13 amino acids long. CDR1 and CDR2 (germline): ENHRY, SYGVKD. V was shortened by 8 bases and J by 7 bases, with 17 bases between the two germline ends. The CDR3 nucleotides read TGTGCCATCTCGAGGGACACAGAGCGTGAAGCTTTCTTT. It is translated as CAISRDTEREAFF.

The J gene is TRBJ2-7, the V gene TRBV28; 11 bases are a match to TRBD2. Trimming at V came to 2 bases and at J to 5 bases, leaving 5 bases not matched to a gene. CDR1 and CDR2 (germline): MDHEN, SYDVKM. The CDR3 runs 15 residues. The DNA for the CDR3 is TGTGCCAGCAGTTTAACGGCTAGCGGGAGGAACGAGCAGTACTTC. Encoded protein: CASSLTASGRNEQYF.

The rearrangement uses TRBV2 and TRBJ2-7, with D perhaps matching TRBD1 or TRBD2 (6 bases each). Trimming took off 0 bases at V and 7 bases at J, with 16 bases between the two ends. The germline CDR1 and CDR2 sequences are SNHLY and FYNNEI. The CDR3 consists of 15 residues. CDR3 DNA: TGTGCCAGCAGTGAAGCGGGCAGGGGCGCGGGGGAGCAGTACTTC. Its protein product is CASSEAGRGAGEQYF. Using reference TRBV2 and TRBJ2-7 for the parts outside the CDR3, the full variable domain is EPEVTQTPSHQVTQMGQEVILRCVPISNHLYFYWYRQILGQKVEFLVSFYNNEISEKSEIFDDQFSVERPDGSNFTLKIRSTKLEDSAMYFCASSEAGRGAGEQYFGPGTRLTVT.

This clone was detected a few times. The chain links TRBV5-1 to TRBJ1-2; tentative D call: TRBD1 (6 bases). CDR1 is SGHRS and CDR2 is YFSETQ in the germline V gene. The CDR3 is made up of 14 amino acids. The V gene lost 1 base and the J gene lost 8 bases, with 15 bases spanning the gap. In nucleotides, the CDR3 is TGCGCCAGCAGCTTGACCACAGGGTTTGAGGGCTACACCTTC. Translated, it gives CASSLTTGFEGYTF.

This clone was counted only a few times. The chain is built from TRBV28 and TRBJ2-7, with TRBD1 as a possible D gene (6 bases). V was pared by 7 bases and J by 1 base, with 26 bases between. Germline values: CDR1 MDHEN, CDR2 SYDVKM. This CDR3 comprises 18 residues. The CDR3 DNA sequence: TGTGCCAGCACCCCTCTCTCAGGGGTTTGGCGGAGGTCCTACGAGCAGTACTTC. Amino acid sequence: CASTPLSGVWRRSYEQYF.

As regards this clone: The identical CDR3 is also encoded by other nucleotide sequences in the sample. The chain joins TRBV4-3 to TRBJ1-5; the D is unclear. There are 13 residues in the CDR3. Between the trimmed V and J ends, which lost 0 bases and 7 bases, there was a span of 7 bases. CDR1 and CDR2 from the germline V gene are LGHNA and YSLEER. In DNA, the CDR3 is TGCGCCAGCAGCCAAGATAGAGGACAGCCCCAGCATTTT. This translates into CASSQDRGQPQHF.

The chain carries TRBV4-3 and TRBJ2-1, with TRBD2 identical over 9 bases. The V gene's germline CDR1 is LGHNA and CDR2 YSLEER. J lost 4 bases, V lost 4 bases, and 5 bases had no gene match. The CDR3 runs to 15 residues. DNA of the CDR3: TGCGCCAGCAGCCCCCGACTAGCGGATTACAATGAGCAGTTCTTC. This gives the protein CASSPRLADYNEQFF.

This chain connects TRBV28 to TRBJ2-1; 9 bases are a match to TRBD2. CDR1 and CDR2 (germline): MDHEN, SYDVKM. The CDR3 consists of 16 residues. The V segment lost 5 bases and the J segment 3 bases; nucleotides outside the gene matches: 8. CDR3 DNA sequence: TGTGCCAGCAGTCCGACGGGACTAGCCAGCTACAATGAGCAGTTCTTC. As protein: CASSPTGLASYNEQFF.

V is TRBV13 and J is TRBJ2-7, with D perhaps matching TRBD1 or TRBD2 (6 bases each). The germline CDR1 and CDR2 sequences are PRHDT and FYEKMQ (reference sequence). This CDR3 has 16 residues. Trimming removed 5 bases from V and 7 bases from J, with 24 bases in between. This CDR3 is CASSPPPPGGRREQYF. The CDR3 nucleotides read TGTGCCAGCAGCCCCCCACCTCCTGGGGGGCGCCGTGAGCAGTACTTC.

The count of this clone is one. The rearrangement joins TRBV7-2 to TRBJ1-4; weak D call: TRBD1 (6 bases). V dropped 4 bases and J dropped 7 bases, with 16 bases sitting between them. The CDR3 contains 15 residues. Germline CDR1 and CDR2: SGHTA and FQGNSA. The CDR3 loop is CASSSRTAGGEKLFF. The CDR3 DNA reads as TGTGCCAGCAGCTCGCGGACAGCCGGAGGTGAAAAACTGTTTTTT.

This chain connects TRBV11-2 to TRBJ2-7, with D possibly matching TRBD2 (6 bases). CDR3 length equals 16 residues. The V end was cut by 0 bases, the J end by 6 bases, with 18 bases between. Germline values: CDR1 SGHAT, CDR2 FQNNGV. CDR3 sequence: CASSLDGFLQGGEQYF. CDR3 in DNA: TGTGCCAGCAGCTTAGACGGTTTTTTGCAGGGAGGCGAGCAGTACTTC.

Written as DNA, the CDR3 is TGTGCCAGCAGCTTACTGACTAGCGGGAGAGGTGAGCAGTTCTTC. It translates to CASSLLTSGRGEQFF. The rearrangement joins TRBV7-6 to TRBJ2-1; 12 bases are shared with TRBD2. Germline values: CDR1 SGHVS, CDR2 FNYEAQ. V gave up 2 bases and J gave up 9 bases; unmatched junction bases: 5. The CDR3 has 15 residues.

The chain employs TRBV6-5 and TRBJ1-2; the D gene is possibly TRBD1 (6 bases). Germline V gene lookup returns CDR1 MNHEY and CDR2 SVGAGI. Trimming stripped 7 bases from V and 5 bases from J, with 20 bases between. The CDR3 consists of 15 residues. The CDR3 spells CASKSLGGRVYGYTF. For the CDR3, the DNA is TGTGCCAGCAAGAGTCTGGGGGGCCGGGTTTATGGCTACACCTTC.

The chain employs TRBV27 and TRBJ2-7; a weak D match, TRBD2 (5 bases). Germline V gene data show CDR1 as MNHEY and CDR2 as SMNVEV (reference sequence). This CDR3 spans 14 amino acids. Trimming took off 4 bases at V and 0 bases at J, with 10 bases between the two ends. Written as DNA, the CDR3 is TGTGCCAGCAGTTCCGGACTGGCCTCCTACGAGCAGTACTTC. It translates to CASSSGLASYEQYF.

The gene calls are TRBV28 and TRBJ2-2; 8 nucleotides agree with TRBD1. The CDR3 is 16 amino acids. Losses at the gene ends were 3 bases for V and 0 bases for J; bases not matched to a gene: 3. Germline V lookup: CDR1 MDHEN, CDR2 SYDVKM. CDR3 sequence (DNA): TGTGCCAGCAGTTTGATGGACAGGGCGAACACCGGGGAGCTGTTTTTT. Protein sequence: CASSLMDRANTGELFF.

This sequence joins TRBV7-9 and TRBJ2-5; D is ambiguous. V lost 5 bases, J lost 4 bases, and 14 bases lay in between. The CDR3 is 14 residues long. Germline assignment: CDR1 SEHNR and CDR2 FQNEAQ (reference sequence). The CDR3 region has the DNA TGTGCCAGCAGCCCCGCCGGGCAGGTAGAGACCCAGTACTTC. Translation gives CASSPAGQVETQYF. Drawing the rest from reference TRBV7-9 and TRBJ2-5, the complete variable domain is DTGVSQNPRHKITKRGQNVTFRCDPISEHNRLYWYRQTLGQGPEFLTYFQNEAQLEKSRLLSDRFSAERPKGSFSTLEIQRTEQGDSAMYLCASSPAGQVETQYFGPGTRLLVL.

The V call is TRBV3-1 (or the pseudogene TRBV3-2), the J call TRBJ2-2, with D possibly matching TRBD1 (6 bases). CDR1 is LGHDT and CDR2 is YNNKEL in the germline V gene (reference sequence). This CDR3 spans 14 amino acids. V was clipped by 6 bases and J by 3 bases, with 11 bases between them. The CDR3 spells CASSNRQDTGELFF. Here the CDR3 DNA reads TGTGCCAGCAGTAACAGACAGGACACCGGGGAGCTGTTTTTT.

The rearrangement joins TRBV7-2 to TRBJ1-4; D gene uncertain. Germline CDR1 is SGHTA and CDR2 is FQGNSA. The CDR3 length is 14 residues. Trimming removed 6 bases from V and 8 bases from J, with 16 bases in between. The CDR3: CASSLRPSSEKLFF. CDR3 DNA sequence: TGTGCCAGCAGTTTAAGGCCTTCTAGCGAAAAACTGTTTTTT.

CDR3 sequence: CASSLVSRLEAEAFF. The CDR3 coding sequence is TGTGCCAGCAGCTTAGTTTCTAGATTGGAGGCTGAAGCTTTCTTT. The chain carries TRBV7-2 and TRBJ1-1; D is undetermined. With 1 base removed from V and 6 bases from J, the gap between germline ends came to 15 bases. This CDR3 region has 15 residues. From germline, CDR1 is SGHTA and CDR2 FQGNSA.

The V gene is TRBV2, the J gene TRBJ2-7, with 9 nucleotides matching TRBD1. Per the germline V gene, CDR1 is SNHLY and CDR2 is FYNNEI. This CDR3 region has 13 residues. Trimming took 7 bases from V and 3 from J; bases not matched to a gene: 4. CDR3 protein: CASKGQGSYEQYF. The DNA of the CDR3 is TGTGCCAGCAAGGGACAGGGAAGCTACGAGCAGTACTTC. The full variable domain, its missing parts supplied by reference TRBV2 and TRBJ2-7, is EPEVTQTPSHQVTQMGQEVILRCVPISNHLYFYWYRQILGQKVEFLVSFYNNEISEKSEIFDDQFSVERPDGSNFTLKIRSTKLEDSAMYFCASKGQGSYEQYFGPGTRLTVT.

The chain has TRBV4-2 and TRBJ1-1; tentatively, D is TRBD1 (5 bases). The germline CDR1 and CDR2 sequences are LGHNA and YNFKEQ. Trimming cost V 0 bases and J 4 bases, with 12 bases left between them. The length of the CDR3 is 15 residues. CDR3 nucleotide sequence: TGTGCCAGCAGCCAAGATTGGGGAGGGGTCACTGAAGCTTTCTTT. Translated, it gives CASSQDWGGVTEAFF.

The chain links TRBV11-2 to TRBJ2-1, with D hard to call. The CDR3 consists of 13 residues. Germline-derived CDR1 and CDR2 are SGHAT and FQNNGV. V dropped 2 bases and J dropped 8 bases, with 10 bases sitting between them. The CDR3: CASSLTPAYEQFF. The CDR3 DNA is TGTGCCAGCAGCTTAACCCCCGCCTATGAGCAGTTCTTC.